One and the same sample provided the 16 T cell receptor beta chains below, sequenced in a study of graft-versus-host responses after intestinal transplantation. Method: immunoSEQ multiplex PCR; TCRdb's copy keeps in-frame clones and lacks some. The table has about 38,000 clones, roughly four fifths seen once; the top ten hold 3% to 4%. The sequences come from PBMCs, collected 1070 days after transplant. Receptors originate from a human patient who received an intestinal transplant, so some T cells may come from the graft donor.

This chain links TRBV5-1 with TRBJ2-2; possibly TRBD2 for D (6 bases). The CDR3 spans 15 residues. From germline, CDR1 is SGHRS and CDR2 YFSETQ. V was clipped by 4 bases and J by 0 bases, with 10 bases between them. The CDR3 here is CASSPGDSNTGELFF. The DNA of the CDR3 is TGCGCCAGCAGCCCGGGGGACTCGAACACCGGGGAGCTGTTTTTT.

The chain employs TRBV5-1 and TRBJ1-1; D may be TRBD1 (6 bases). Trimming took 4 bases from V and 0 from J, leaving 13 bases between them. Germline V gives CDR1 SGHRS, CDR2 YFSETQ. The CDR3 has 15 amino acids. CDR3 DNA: TGCGCCAGCAGCCCCCTACAGGGTTTGAACACTGAAGCTTTCTTT. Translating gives CASSPLQGLNTEAFF.

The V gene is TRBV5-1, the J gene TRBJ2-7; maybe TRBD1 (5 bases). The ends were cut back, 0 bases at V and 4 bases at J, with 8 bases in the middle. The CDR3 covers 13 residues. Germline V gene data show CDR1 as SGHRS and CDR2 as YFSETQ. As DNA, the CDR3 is TGCGCCAGCAGCTTGGGACAGCTATACGAGCAGTACTTC. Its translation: CASSLGQLYEQYF.

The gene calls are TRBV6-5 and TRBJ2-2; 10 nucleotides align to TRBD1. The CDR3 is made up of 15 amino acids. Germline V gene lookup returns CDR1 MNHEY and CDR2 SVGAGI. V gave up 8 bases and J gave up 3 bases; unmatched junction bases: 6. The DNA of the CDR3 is TGTGCCAGCCCCGCTGGGACAGGGGACACCGGGGAGCTGTTTTTT. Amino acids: CASPAGTGDTGELFF.

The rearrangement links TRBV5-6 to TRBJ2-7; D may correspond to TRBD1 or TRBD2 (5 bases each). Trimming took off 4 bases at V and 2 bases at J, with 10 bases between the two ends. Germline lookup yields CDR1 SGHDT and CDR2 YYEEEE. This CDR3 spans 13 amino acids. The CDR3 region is CASSRGRTYEQYF. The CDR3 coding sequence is TGTGCCAGCAGCCGGGGCCGGACCTACGAGCAGTACTTC.

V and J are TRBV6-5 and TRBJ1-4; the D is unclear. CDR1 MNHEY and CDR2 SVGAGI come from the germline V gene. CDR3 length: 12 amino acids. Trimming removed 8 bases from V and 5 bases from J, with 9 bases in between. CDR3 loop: CASGGPNEKLFF. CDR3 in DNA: TGTGCCAGCGGCGGGCCGAATGAAAAACTGTTTTTT.

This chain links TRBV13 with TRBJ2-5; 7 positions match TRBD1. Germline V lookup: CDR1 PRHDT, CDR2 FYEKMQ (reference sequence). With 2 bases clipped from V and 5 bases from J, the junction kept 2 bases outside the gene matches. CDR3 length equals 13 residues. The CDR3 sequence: CASSLCRGETQYF. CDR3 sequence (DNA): TGTGCCAGCAGCTTATGCAGGGGGGAGACCCAGTACTTC. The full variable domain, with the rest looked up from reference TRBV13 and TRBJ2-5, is AAGVIQSPRHLIKEKRETATLKCYPIPRHDTVYWYQQGPGQDPQFLISFYEKMQSDKGSIPDRFSAQQFSDYHSELNMSSLELGDSALYFCASSLCRGETQYFGPGTRLLVL.

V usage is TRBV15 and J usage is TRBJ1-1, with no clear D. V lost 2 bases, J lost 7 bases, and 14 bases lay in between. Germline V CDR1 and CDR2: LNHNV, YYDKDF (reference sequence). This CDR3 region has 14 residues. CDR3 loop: CATSRITTWREAFF. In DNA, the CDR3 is TGTGCCACCAGCAGAATCACGACTTGGCGTGAAGCTTTCTTT.

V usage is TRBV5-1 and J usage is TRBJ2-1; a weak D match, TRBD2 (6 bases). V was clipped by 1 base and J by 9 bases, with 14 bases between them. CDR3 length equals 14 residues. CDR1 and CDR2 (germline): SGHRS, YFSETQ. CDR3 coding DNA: TGCGCCAGCAGCTTGCTACCGGGAGATGTTGAGCAGTTCTTC. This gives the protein CASSLLPGDVEQFF. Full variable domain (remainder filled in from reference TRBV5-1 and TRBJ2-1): KAGVTQTPRYLIKTRGQQVTLSCSPISGHRSVSWYQQTPGQGLQFLFEYFSETQRNKGNFPGRFSGRQFSNSRSEMNVSTLELGDSALYLCASSLLPGDVEQFFGPGTRLTVL.

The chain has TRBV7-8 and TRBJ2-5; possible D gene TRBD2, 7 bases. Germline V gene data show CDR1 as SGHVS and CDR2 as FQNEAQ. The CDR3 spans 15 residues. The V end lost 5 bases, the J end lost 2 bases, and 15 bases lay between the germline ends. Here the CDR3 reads CASSPVGGAQETQYF. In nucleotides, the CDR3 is TGTGCCAGCAGCCCAGTAGGGGGGGCACAAGAGACCCAGTACTTC.

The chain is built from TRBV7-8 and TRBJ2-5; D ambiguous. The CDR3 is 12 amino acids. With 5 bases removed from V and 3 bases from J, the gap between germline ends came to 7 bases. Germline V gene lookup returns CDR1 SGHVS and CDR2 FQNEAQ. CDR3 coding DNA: TGTGCCAGCAGCGGAGTTAAAGAGACCCAGTACTTC. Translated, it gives CASSGVKETQYF.

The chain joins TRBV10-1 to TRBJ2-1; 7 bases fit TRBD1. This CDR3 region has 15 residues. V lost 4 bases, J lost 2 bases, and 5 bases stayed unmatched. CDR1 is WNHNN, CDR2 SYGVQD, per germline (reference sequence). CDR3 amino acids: CASSVTGTAYNEQFF. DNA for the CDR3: TGCGCCAGCAGTGTAACCGGGACAGCCTACAATGAGCAGTTCTTC.

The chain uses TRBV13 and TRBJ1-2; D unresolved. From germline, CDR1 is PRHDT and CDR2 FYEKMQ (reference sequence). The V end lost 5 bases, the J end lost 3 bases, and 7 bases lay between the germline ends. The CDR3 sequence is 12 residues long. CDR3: CASSLQDYGYTF. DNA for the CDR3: TGTGCCAGCAGCCTTCAGGACTATGGCTACACCTTC.

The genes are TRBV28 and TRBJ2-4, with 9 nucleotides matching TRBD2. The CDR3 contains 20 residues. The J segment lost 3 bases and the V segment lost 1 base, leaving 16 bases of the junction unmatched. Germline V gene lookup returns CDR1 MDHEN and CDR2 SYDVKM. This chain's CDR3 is CASSLLPTNSGSGFKNIQYF. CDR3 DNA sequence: TGTGCCAGCAGTTTATTGCCCACAAATAGCGGGAGTGGATTCAAAAACATTCAGTACTTC. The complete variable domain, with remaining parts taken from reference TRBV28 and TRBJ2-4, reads DVKVTQSSRYLVKRTGEKVFLECVQDMDHENMFWYRQDPGLGLRLIYFSYDVKMKEKGDIPEGYSVSREKKERFSLILESASTNQTSMYLCASSLLPTNSGSGFKNIQYFGAGTRLSVL.

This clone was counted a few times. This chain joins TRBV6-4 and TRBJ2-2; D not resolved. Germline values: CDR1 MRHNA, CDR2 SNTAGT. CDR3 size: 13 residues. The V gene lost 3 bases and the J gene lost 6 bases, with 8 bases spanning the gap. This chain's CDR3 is CASSESGSGELFF. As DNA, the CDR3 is TGTGCCAGCAGTGAAAGTGGCTCCGGGGAGCTGTTTTTT.

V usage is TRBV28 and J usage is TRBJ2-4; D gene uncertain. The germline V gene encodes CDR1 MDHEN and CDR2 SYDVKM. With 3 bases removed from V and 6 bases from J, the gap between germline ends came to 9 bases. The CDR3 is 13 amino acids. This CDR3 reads CASSFLESNIQYF. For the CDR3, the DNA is TGTGCCAGCAGTTTCTTAGAATCAAACATTCAGTACTTC.